The present T cell receptor (beta chain) was sequenced within a study of molecular identifiers for immune sequencing clone quantification (dated by TCRdb to the late 2010s). Looking at the study overall: In a replicate experiment, RNA from about 19,000 or 110,000 naive CD8 T cells was split into five aliquots, four of which were sequenced. This methods study used CD8 T cells to benchmark TCR RNA copy counting and molecular-identifier clustering-based TCR repertoire sequencing (MIDCIRS).

Libraries of naive CD8 T cells were built from approximately 20,000 to 980,000 sorted cells, with 10%, 30% or 50% of the purified RNA used. Naive CD8 T cells were FACS-sorted as CD8+CD4-CCR7+CD45RA+ on a BD FACSAria II into RLT Plus buffer. Detection sensitivity was tested by spiking Jurkat RNA equal to about eleven TCR copies' worth into samples containing roughly 17,000-1,100,000 naive CD8 T cells. CD8 T cells were enriched using RosetteSep CD8+ T Cell Enrichment Cocktail and Ficoll-Paque, and the enriched cells then underwent ACK red cell lysis. A distance of 20 bases separates the germline ends of V and J, which lose 5 bases and 3 bases respectively. Reading from cysteine to phenylalanine, the CDR3 counts 15 amino acids. The read is trimmed to its CDR3 DNA, 45 bases read in frame from base 1. Reading the germline V gene gives CDR1 SQVTM and CDR2 ANQGSEA. Paper-wide results and their limitations: A single cell's worth of spiked-in Jurkat TCR RNA was reported detectable even among one million naive CD8 T cells. In CMV-specific effector cells, over 98% of molecules were held by clones above 20 RNA copies, whereas under 1% of molecules were held by such clones in naive cells. Modeling indicated about 3 TCR RNA copies recovered per cell, compared with about 9.7 by digital PCR, which implies a capture efficiency of 25% to 35%. Spiked-in Jurkat TCR RNA (approximately 10 copies' worth), which is not part of the donor repertoire, was contained in the naive libraries. Without barcode sub-clustering, chimeric consensus sequences inflated TCR diversity; chimeras reached as high as 47%. Highly expanded clone sizes could be underestimated if identical TCR molecules share a barcode.

The library relied on PCR. The sample was run on an Illumina HiSeq 4000. Bulk TCR libraries were made following a previously described method, with the TCR primers given in Table S5. Total RNA was purified with the Qiagen AllPrep DNA/RNA kit. Before any analysis, reads coming from multiple sequencing runs of the same library were combined into one pool. In the source study's methods: Only reads with exact TCR constant sequence were kept, trimmed to 150 nt, and grouped by their 12-nt molecular barcodes. Reads within each barcode group were sub-clustered using a 15% Levenshtein threshold, and quality-weighted consensus sequences were constructed for each RNA molecule. Non-functional sequences were excluded, and lower-count sequences lying one edit away from another sequence were also excluded. Based on fitting two negative binomial distributions, any barcode sub-cluster with under 20% of the maximum read count was discarded. The public reads were reanalyzed by TCRdb: fastp trimming at Q25, MiXCR alignment, in-frame beta chains only. Rows merge per CDR3 protein into single entries with the most common DNA and genes. These V and J calls are TCRdb output, not the study's own analysis. This sample holds approximately 550,000 distinct CDR3 sequences; roughly a fifth were observed only once. The ten top clones hold approximately 0.8% of the sample.

The table lists this clonotype with many counts. Its antigen is still unknown. There are no base qualities to consult, and no much larger clone falls within one base. The sample consisted of naive CD8+ T cells from blood, with Jurkat cell RNA spiked in. Read against the paper, the sample's cell subset or site label means: FACS-sorted CD8+CD4-CCR7+CD45RA+ naive T cells. This clonotype was obtained from a human donor in good health. Some libraries in this study had Jurkat cell RNA spiked in. The rearranged segments are TRBV29-1 and TRBJ2-7; perhaps TRBD1 is the D gene, with 5 bases matching. The CDR3 here reads CSVFYDKGVVYEQYF. In nucleotides, the sequence is TGCAGCGTTTTCTACGACAAAGGGGTTGTCTACGAGCAGTACTTC.